The 13 T cell receptor beta chains below were found in one sample sequenced in a study of T-cell memory formation after mild COVID-19. TCRdb reanalysed the 5' RACE reads using MiXCR and keeps one entry per CDR3 protein. The repertoire holds tens of thousands of distinct CDR3 sequences, with around 15% as singletons. Sequencing was done on a sample of PBMCs or a T cell subset sorted from them (not recorded which). Source of these receptors: a man between 18 and 29 years old who had mild COVID-19 (a few samples of this study predate the infection). Cell type and time point are not known.

There are a few counts of this clonotype. The chain uses TRBV12-3 or TRBV12-4 and TRBJ2-3; 8 bases align to TRBD1. V was clipped by 4 bases and J by 6 bases; unmatched bases: 15. This CDR3 contains 17 residues. In nucleotides, the CDR3 is TGTGCCAGCAGTTCCCGGACGGACAGGGCCGTAACCGATACGCAGTATTTT. Translating gives CASSSRTDRAVTDTQYF.

This clonotype was counted between two and nine times. The J gene is TRBJ2-3, the V gene TRBV7-9; 11 bases fit TRBD2. V shed 5 bases and J 1 base; nucleotides not matched to a gene: 14. Germline CDR1 and CDR2: SEHNR and FQNEAQ (reference sequence). The CDR3 loop spans 19 amino acids. Written as DNA, the CDR3 is TGTGCCAGCAGCCGGTTCGGGACTAGCGGTTTCCCAGGCACAGATACGCAGTATTTT. Its translation is CASSRFGTSGFPGTDTQYF.

Concerning this clonotype itself: At one end the junction does not follow the germline gene, possibly because of a read error. The chain uses TRBV12-3 or TRBV12-4 and TRBJ1-5; TRBD1 is a possible D gene (6 bases). The CDR3 length is 13 residues. The CDR3 nucleotides read TGTGCCAGCACCCTGGGAGGGGGTCAGCCCAAGCATTTT. Residues: CASTLGGGQPKHF.

This clonotype came up a few times. The rearrangement joins TRBV10-2 to TRBJ1-2; no definite D call. Trimming took off 2 bases at V and 4 bases at J, with 14 bases between the two ends. Germline V gene data show CDR1 as WSHSY and CDR2 as SAAADI. The CDR3 totals 15 residues. This chain's CDR3 is CASSERLEDIYGYTF. The CDR3 DNA follows: TGCGCCAGCAGTGAGCGGCTGGAGGATATCTATGGCTACACCTTC.

The chain employs TRBV18 and TRBJ2-3; D unclear. This CDR3 has 14 amino acids. Germline lookup yields CDR1 KGHSH and CDR2 LQKENI. The germline V and J ends were trimmed by 3 bases and 6 bases, with 13 bases remaining between them. CDR3: CASSPGPAEDTQYF. In nucleotides, the CDR3 is TGTGCCAGCTCACCTGGGCCGGCGGAGGATACGCAGTATTTT.

This clonotype was seen more than once but under ten times. This CDR3 is CASSQETGMNTEAFF. CDR3 DNA: TGCGCCAGCAGCCAAGAGACGGGAATGAACACTGAAGCTTTCTTT. V usage is TRBV4-1 and J usage is TRBJ1-1; the D is unclear. This CDR3 has 15 amino acids. Trimming stripped 0 bases from V and 0 bases from J, with 8 bases between. Germline assignment: CDR1 MGHRA and CDR2 YSYEKL.

The chain couples TRBV6-6 to TRBJ2-5, with D possibly TRBD1 on 5 matching bases. Germline V gives CDR1 MNHNY, CDR2 SVGAGI (reference sequence). V lost 6 bases, J lost 5 bases, and 16 bases lay in between. The CDR3 is made up of 14 amino acids. CDR3 amino acids: CASSSRAGIETQYF. In nucleotides, the CDR3 is TGTGCCAGCAGCTCCAGGGCAGGGATTGAGACCCAGTACTTC.

This clonotype came up many times. This sequence joins TRBV11-2 and TRBJ2-1; 8 bases are a match to TRBD2. V gave up 3 bases and J gave up 6 bases; unmatched junction bases: 4. The CDR3 is made up of 14 amino acids. CDR1 and CDR2 from the germline V gene are SGHAT and FQNNGV. CDR3 in amino acids: CASSLVAGLNEQFF. Written as DNA, the CDR3 is TGTGCCAGCAGCTTGGTAGCGGGGCTCAATGAGCAGTTCTTC.

The rearrangement links TRBV4-3 to TRBJ2-5; 10 bases align to TRBD2. The CDR3 spans 19 residues. The junction had 12 bases not matched to a gene; V was cut back by 0 bases and J by 2 bases. The germline V gene has CDR1 LGHNA and CDR2 YSLEER. CDR3 sequence reads: CASSQDSGRSFTIQETQYF. The CDR3 DNA reads as TGCGCCAGCAGCCAAGATAGCGGGAGGTCGTTCACCATTCAAGAGACCCAGTACTTC.

This chain uses TRBV10-3 with TRBJ2-3, with TRBD2 matching 10 bases. V lost 0 bases and J lost 5; bases outside the gene matches: 11. The CDR3 contains 18 residues. Looked up from germline, CDR1 is ENHRY and CDR2 is SYGVKD. CDR3 DNA sequence: TGTGCCATCAGTGAGTCGAGAGCGGGGGGGCCTTTTGGAGATACGCAGTATTTT. Translating it yields CAISESRAGGPFGDTQYF.

The V gene is TRBV28, the J gene TRBJ2-1; TRBD1 matches 7 bases. Germline loops: CDR1 MDHEN, CDR2 SYDVKM. Trimming took 5 bases from V and 4 from J; bases not matched to a gene: 8. CDR3 length: 15 residues. The CDR3 DNA is TGTGCCAGCAGTCCAGGGGGTCCTCGTTACAATGAGCAGTTCTTC. It yields the protein CASSPGGPRYNEQFF.

The sample holds a few counts of this clonotype. The V and J genes are TRBV27 and TRBJ2-4; TRBD1 matches 8 bases. Germline assignment: CDR1 MNHEY and CDR2 SMNVEV (reference sequence). Trimming at V came to 3 bases and at J to 0 bases, leaving 4 bases not matched to a gene. The CDR3 is 16 amino acids. CDR3 nucleotides: TGTGCCAGCAGTTTTTGGACAGGGCTAGCCAAAAACATTCAGTACTTC. It translates to CASSFWTGLAKNIQYF.

The table lists this clonotype with a few counts. The chain uses TRBV9 and TRBJ2-1, with D uncertain. V gave up 0 bases and J gave up 3 bases, with 10 bases separating them. The V gene's germline CDR1 is SGDLS and CDR2 YYNGEE. CDR3 length: 15 amino acids. CDR3 DNA sequence: TGTGCCAGCAGCGTAGAGGATAGCATCTACAATGAGCAGTTCTTC. Protein: CASSVEDSIYNEQFF.